This is a list of T cell receptor beta chains from one sample in a study of shared clonotypes between healthy human individuals. Profiling relied on immunoSEQ multiplex PCR, and the TCRdb table lists in-frame clones only, not all of them. The sample includes about 460,000 clones, more than 70% of them seen just once. Sequenced sample: PBMCs. The receptors were gathered from a woman aged 35 to 49 in good health. Some clones in this sample may be carry-over from other donors' samples. The CDR3 runs from the conserved cysteine through the conserved F or W. The D gene is left open where the match is weak.

D gene,V gene,CDR3 protein
.,TRBV4-2,CASSQDKGVAKNIQYF
.,TRBV28,CASSPSTGYANQPQHF
.,TRBV11-2,CASSPGRRGEQFF
TRBD2,TRBV28,CASSPIGTSGSHTDTQYF
TRBD1,TRBV11-2,CASSHGTGGLSYEQYF
.,TRBV6-5,CASRVGELLGTEAFF
TRBD1,TRBV7-9,CASSRQGRYEQYF
TRBD1,TRBV5-1,CASSPGQGNTDTQYF
TRBD1,TRBV5-1,CASSSHGQGTEAFF
.,TRBV7-9,CASSDFSGSYNEQFF
TRBD1,TRBV7-8,CASSFQGTGGGQPQHF
.,TRBV29-1,CSVLDTMNTEAFF
TRBD2,TRBV7-2,CASSLGPSGRSNGYEQYF
.,TRBV5-4,CASSQELSGELFF
.,TRBV5-1,CASSPLTGTEETQYF
.,TRBV5-1,CASSPLTGGGNEPLGKLFF
TRBD1,TRBV18,CASSPGQGAGGGYTF
.,TRBV14,CASSQEVGSAYGYTF
.,TRBV9,CASSVGVVAPPDTQYF
TRBD2,TRBV5-1,CASSPSWTSGPNEQYF
TRBD1,TRBV7-2,CASSPQGASYGYTF
TRBD1,TRBV19,CASRDRGSNEQFF
TRBD1,TRBV18,CASSPRTGSDEQYF
TRBD1,TRBV7-2,CASSLAGQPEKLFF
.,TRBV7-2,CASSLQETDTQYF
TRBD1,TRBV5-1,CASKETGAYGEAFF
.,TRBV11-2,CASSLDRGLETQYF
.,TRBV28,CASRMMNTEAFF
.,TRBV7-2,CASSLAGTGKGAFF
TRBD1,TRBV10-2,CASKQGDLHEQYF